The sequence of this T cell receptor beta chain was determined in a study of shared clonotypes between healthy human individuals. TCRdb's copy holds only in-frame clones and misses some; the assay was immunoSEQ multiplex PCR. The sample consists of 400,000 or so clones, 90% to 98% of them appearing once. The CDR3 length is 12 residues. Germline CDR1 and CDR2: ENHRY and SYGVKD. V gave up 8 bases and J gave up 3 bases; unmatched junction bases: 2. The material sequenced was memory CD8+ T cells sorted from blood. As for subset: CD45RO+ cells pooled with CCR7-negative TemRA cells. The origin of this receptor is a man aged 25 to 40 in good health. The J gene is TRBJ2-7, the V gene TRBV10-3; 9 nucleotides align to TRBD1. The CDR3 is CAIVGQGYEQYF. CDR3 DNA sequence: TGTGCCATCGTGGGACAGGGCTACGAGCAGTACTTC.